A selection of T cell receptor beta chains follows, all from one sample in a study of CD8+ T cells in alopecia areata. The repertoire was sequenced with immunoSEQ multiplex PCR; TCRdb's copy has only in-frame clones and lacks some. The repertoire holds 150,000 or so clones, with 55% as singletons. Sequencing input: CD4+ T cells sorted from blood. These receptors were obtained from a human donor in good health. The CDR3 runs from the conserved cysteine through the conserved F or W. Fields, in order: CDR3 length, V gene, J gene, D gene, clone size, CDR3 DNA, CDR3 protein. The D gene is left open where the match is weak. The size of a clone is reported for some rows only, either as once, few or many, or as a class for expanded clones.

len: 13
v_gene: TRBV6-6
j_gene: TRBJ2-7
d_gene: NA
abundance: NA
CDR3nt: TGTGCCAGCAGCCGGCAGGGCTCCTACGAGCAGTACTTC
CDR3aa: CASSRQGSYEQYF

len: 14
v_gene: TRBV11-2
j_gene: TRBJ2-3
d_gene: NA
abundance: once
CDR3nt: TGTGCCAGCAGCCGGACACTTGGCACAGATACGCAGTATTTT
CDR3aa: CASSRTLGTDTQYF

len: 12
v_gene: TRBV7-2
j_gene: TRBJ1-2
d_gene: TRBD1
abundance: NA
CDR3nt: TGTGCCAGCAGCAGGACAGGTTATGGCTACACCTTC
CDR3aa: CASSRTGYGYTF

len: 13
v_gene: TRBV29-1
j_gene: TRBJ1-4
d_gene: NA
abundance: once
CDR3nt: TGCAGCGTTGCCGGCCCCCGATGGGAAAAACTGTTTTTT
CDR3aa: CSVAGPRWEKLFF

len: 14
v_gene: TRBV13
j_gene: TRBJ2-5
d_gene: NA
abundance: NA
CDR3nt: TGTGCCAGCAGCTTGGGCAGGGCGGGGGAGACCCAGTACTTC
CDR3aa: CASSLGRAGETQYF

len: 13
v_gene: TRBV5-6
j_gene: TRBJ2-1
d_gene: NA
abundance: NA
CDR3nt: TGTGCCAGCAGCTTGTGGGGGTACAATGAGCAGTTCTTC
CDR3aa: CASSLWGYNEQFF

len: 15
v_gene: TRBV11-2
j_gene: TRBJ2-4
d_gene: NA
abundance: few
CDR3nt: TGTGCCAGCAGCCCAGCGTTTCGAGCCAAAAACATTCAGTACTTC
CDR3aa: CASSPAFRAKNIQYF

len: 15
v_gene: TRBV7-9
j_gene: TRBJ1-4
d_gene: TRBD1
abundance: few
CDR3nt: TGTGCCAGCAGAAGAGACAGGGGCGAGACTGAAAAACTGTTTTTT
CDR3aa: CASRRDRGETEKLFF

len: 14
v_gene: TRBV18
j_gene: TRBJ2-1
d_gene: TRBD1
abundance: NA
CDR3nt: TGTGCCAGCTCAGGGACAGGGATCTACAATGAGCAGTTCTTC
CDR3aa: CASSGTGIYNEQFF

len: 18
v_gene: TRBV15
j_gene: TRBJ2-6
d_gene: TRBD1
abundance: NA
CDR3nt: TGTGCCACCAGCATACCCGGGACAGGGGGATCTGGGGCCAACGTCCTGACTTTC
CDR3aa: CATSIPGTGGSGANVLTF

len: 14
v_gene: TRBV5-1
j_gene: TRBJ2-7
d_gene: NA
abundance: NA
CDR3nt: TGCGCCAGCAGCCCCGGGACAACTACTTACGAGCAGTACTTC
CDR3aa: CASSPGTTTYEQYF

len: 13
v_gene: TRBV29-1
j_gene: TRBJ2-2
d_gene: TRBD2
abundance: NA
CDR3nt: TGCAGCGTCCTGGGACTAGCGACCGGGGAGCTGTTTTTT
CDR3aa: CSVLGLATGELFF

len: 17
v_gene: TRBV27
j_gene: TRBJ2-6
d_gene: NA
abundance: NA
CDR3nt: TGTGCCAGCAGTTTCAGCGACGTGTTCTCTGGGGCCAACGTCCTGACTTTC
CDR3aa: CASSFSDVFSGANVLTF

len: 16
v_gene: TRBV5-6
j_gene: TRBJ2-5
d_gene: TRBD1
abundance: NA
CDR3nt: TGTGCCAGCAGCTTGGTGGGACAGGGAGCACAAGAGACCCAGTACTTC
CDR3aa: CASSLVGQGAQETQYF

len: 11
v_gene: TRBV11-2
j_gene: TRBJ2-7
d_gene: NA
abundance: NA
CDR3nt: TGTGCCAGCAGCCCCTATTACGAGCAGTACTTC
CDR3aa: CASSPYYEQYF

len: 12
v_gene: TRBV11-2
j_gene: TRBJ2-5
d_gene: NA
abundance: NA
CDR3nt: TGTGCCAGCAGCTGGGGATCTGAGACCCAGTACTTC
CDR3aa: CASSWGSETQYF

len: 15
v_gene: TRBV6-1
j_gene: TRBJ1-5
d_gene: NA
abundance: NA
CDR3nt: TGTGCCAGCAGTGAATGGGCTTGGGGCAATCAGCCCCAGCATTTT
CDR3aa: CASSEWAWGNQPQHF

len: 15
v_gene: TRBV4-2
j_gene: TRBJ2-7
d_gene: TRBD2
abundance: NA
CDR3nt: TGTGCCAGCAGCCAAGATGTAGCGGGAGTCAGCGAGCAGTACTTC
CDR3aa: CASSQDVAGVSEQYF

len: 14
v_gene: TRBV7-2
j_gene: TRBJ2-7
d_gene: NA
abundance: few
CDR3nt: TGTGCCAGCAGTTCGGGACTTTCTACCTACGAGCAGTACTTC
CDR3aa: CASSSGLSTYEQYF

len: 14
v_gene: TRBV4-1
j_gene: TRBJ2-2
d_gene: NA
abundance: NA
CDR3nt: TGCGCCAGCAGCCAAGCGGTTCGGACCGGGGAGCTGTTTTTT
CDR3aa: CASSQAVRTGELFF

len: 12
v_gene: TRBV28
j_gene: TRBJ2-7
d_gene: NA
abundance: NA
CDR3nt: TGTGCCAGCATATCGGACAGCTACGAGCAGTACTTC
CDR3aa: CASISDSYEQYF

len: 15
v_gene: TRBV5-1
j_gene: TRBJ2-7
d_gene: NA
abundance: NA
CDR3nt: TGCGCCAGCAGCTTGTTCGCAGGGCCAAGCTACGAGCAGTACTTC
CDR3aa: CASSLFAGPSYEQYF

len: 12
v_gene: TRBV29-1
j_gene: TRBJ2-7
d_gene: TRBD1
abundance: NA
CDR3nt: TGCAGCGTCCGGACAGGGGACTACGAGCAGTACTTC
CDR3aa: CSVRTGDYEQYF

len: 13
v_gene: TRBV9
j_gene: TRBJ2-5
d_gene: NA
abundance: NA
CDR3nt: TGTGCCAGCAGCGTAGCTCTGGAAGAGACCCAGTACTTC
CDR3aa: CASSVALEETQYF

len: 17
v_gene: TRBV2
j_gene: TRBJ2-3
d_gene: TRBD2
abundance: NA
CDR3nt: TGTGCCAGCAGTGTTCCCCTGAGTGGCGGGAGTTCAGATACGCAGTATTTT
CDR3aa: CASSVPLSGGSSDTQYF

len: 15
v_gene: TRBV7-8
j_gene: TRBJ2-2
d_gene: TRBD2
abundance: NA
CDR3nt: TGTGCCAGCAGCTATGGACTAGCGGGAGGCGGGGAGCTGTTTTTT
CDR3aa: CASSYGLAGGGELFF

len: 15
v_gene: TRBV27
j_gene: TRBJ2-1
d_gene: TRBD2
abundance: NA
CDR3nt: TGTGCCAGCAGTTCAGCGGGAAGCGCCTACAATGAGCAGTTCTTC
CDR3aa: CASSSAGSAYNEQFF

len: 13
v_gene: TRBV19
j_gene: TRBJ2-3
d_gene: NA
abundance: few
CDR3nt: TGTGCCAGTAGTCACGGCGGGGTAGATACGCAGTATTTT
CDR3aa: CASSHGGVDTQYF

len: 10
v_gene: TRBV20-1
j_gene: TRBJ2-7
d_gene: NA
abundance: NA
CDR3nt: TGCAGTGCCCAAAGGGACGAGCAGTACTTC
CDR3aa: CSAQRDEQYF

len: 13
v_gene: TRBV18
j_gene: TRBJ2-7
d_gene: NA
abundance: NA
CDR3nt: TGTGCCAGCTCAGTAGGACCTTCCTACGAGCAGTACTTC
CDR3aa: CASSVGPSYEQYF

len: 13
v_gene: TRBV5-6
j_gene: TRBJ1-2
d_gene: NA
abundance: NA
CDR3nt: TGTGCCAGCAGCTTGAACAGGGCGTGGGGCTACACCTTC
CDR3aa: CASSLNRAWGYTF

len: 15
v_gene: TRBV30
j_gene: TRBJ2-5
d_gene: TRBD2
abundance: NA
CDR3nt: TGTGCCTGGAGTTCTAGCGGGAGAATTGGGGAGACCCAGTACTTC
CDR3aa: CAWSSSGRIGETQYF

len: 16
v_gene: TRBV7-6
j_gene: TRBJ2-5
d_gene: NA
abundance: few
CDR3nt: TGTGCCAGCAGCTTGTACAGGAACAGGCACCAAGAGACCCAGTACTTC
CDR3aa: CASSLYRNRHQETQYF

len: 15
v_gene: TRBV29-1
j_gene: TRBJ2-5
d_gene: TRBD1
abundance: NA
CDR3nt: TGCAGCGTTGGGGGCTGGACAGGCTTTCAAGAGACCCAGTACTTC
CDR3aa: CSVGGWTGFQETQYF